Listed below are T cell receptor beta chains from one sample, sequenced in a study of OX40 agonist ivuxolimab in advanced cancers. The table came from immunoSEQ multiplex PCR; TCRdb's copy has only in-frame clones and leaves some out. The sample carries about 51,000 clones, around 77% recorded once. The source was CD4+ or CD8+ T cells sorted from blood, collected in a trial of the OX40 agonist ivuxolimab. Source of these receptors: an adult with an advanced solid tumor such as melanoma, head and neck, liver or kidney cancer. The CDR3 runs from the conserved cysteine through the conserved F or W. The D gene is left open where the match is weak. Clone size is given for some rows only: seen once, a few or many times, or a class if the clone is expanded.

abundance | j_gene | v_gene | d_gene | CDR3nt | CDR3aa
once | TRBJ1-5 | TRBV28 | TRBD1 | TGTGCCTCCTATAAGTTGGGCCAGGGGGTCCATCAGCCCCAGCATTTT | CASYKLGQGVHQPQHF
. | TRBJ1-1 | TRBV30 | . | TGTGCCTGGAGTGTCAATCGACAAGCCGAAGCTTTCTTT | CAWSVNRQAEAFF
once | TRBJ2-2 | TRBV5-4 | . | TGTGCCAGCAGCTACGGGGACTCCCGGAGGGCCGGGGAGCTGTTTTTT | CASSYGDSRRAGELFF
. | TRBJ2-4 | TRBV5-6 | . | TGTGCCAGCAGCTCCGGACTAAGGGTAAACATTCAGTACTTC | CASSSGLRVNIQYF
. | TRBJ2-1 | TRBV11-2 | TRBD2 | TGTGCCAGCAGCCAACCCGGGAGGGCCTACAATGAGCAGTTCTTC | CASSQPGRAYNEQFF
. | TRBJ2-5 | TRBV7-2 | . | TGTGCCAGCAGCGTAGGGATGGGGGAGACCCAGTACTTC | CASSVGMGETQYF
. | TRBJ2-5 | TRBV19 | . | TGTGCCAGTAGTCTACAGGGTCCGCGTTTTACGGAGACCCAGTACTTC | CASSLQGPRFTETQYF
few | TRBJ2-5 | TRBV11-2 | . | TGTGCCAGCAGCTTTAGCGGCGCAGAGACCCAGTACTTC | CASSFSGAETQYF
. | TRBJ1-2 | TRBV7-9 | . | TGTGCCAGCGGTTCTCGGGGGGATGGCTACACCTTC | CASGSRGDGYTF
few | TRBJ2-1 | TRBV7-3 | . | TGTGCCAGCAGTAAGATCGGGGGCGGGAGTATAAACAATGAGCAGTTCTTC | CASSKIGGGSINNEQFF
. | TRBJ2-1 | TRBV5-1 | TRBD2 | TGCGCTAGCGGGCGGGGAAGCTCCTACAATGAGCAGTTCTTC | CASGRGSSYNEQFF
. | TRBJ2-2 | TRBV4-1 | TRBD1 | TGCGCCAGCAGCCAAGATGGACAGGGCGCGAACACCGGGGAGCTGTTTTTT | CASSQDGQGANTGELFF
. | TRBJ2-5 | TRBV6-1 | . | TGTGCCAGCAGTGGTCGTCTACCCCTACAAGAGACCCAGTACTTC | CASSGRLPLQETQYF
. | TRBJ1-5 | TRBV18 | TRBD1 | TGTGCCAGCTCACAGGGGGCGGATCAGCCCCAGCATTTT | CASSQGADQPQHF
. | TRBJ1-1 | TRBV2 | . | TGTGCCAGCAGTGACCAGGGAGGGGGTACTGAAGCTTTCTTT | CASSDQGGGTEAFF
. | TRBJ2-1 | TRBV19 | TRBD2 | TGTGCCAGTACCTCGGGAGGAGCAATACAATGGGAGCAGTTCTTC | CASTSGGAIQWEQFF
. | TRBJ2-7 | TRBV25-1 | TRBD1 | TGTGCCAGCAGTACTTGGGGACAGACCTACGAGCAGTACTTC | CASSTWGQTYEQYF
. | TRBJ2-2 | TRBV5-1 | . | TGCGCCAGTCAGAGACCGTCGAACACCGGGGAGCTGTTTTTT | CASQRPSNTGELFF
. | TRBJ2-4 | TRBV14 | . | TGTGCCAGCAGCCAGGGACTAGCCAAAAACATTCAGTACTTC | CASSQGLAKNIQYF
. | TRBJ2-5 | TRBV28 | . | TGTGCCAGCAGTTCACCACGGGAGCAGTACTTC | CASSSPREQYF
few | TRBJ2-7 | TRBV30 | . | TGTGCCTGGAGTCCTGGGACAACCTACGAGCAGTACTTC | CAWSPGTTYEQYF
. | TRBJ2-5 | TRBV6-1 | . | TGTGCCAGCAGTGAAGATTCGTACCAAGAGACCCAGTACTTC | CASSEDSYQETQYF
few | TRBJ1-2 | TRBV19 | . | TGTGCCAGTAGTTTACAAAACTATGGCTACACCTTC | CASSLQNYGYTF
. | TRBJ2-5 | TRBV7-7 | . | TGTGCTAGCAGCTTAAGGGGTAACCAAGAGACCCAGTACTTC | CASSLRGNQETQYF
few | TRBJ1-6 | TRBV5-1 | . | TGCGCCAGCAGAAGGGACTCCTATAATTCACCCCTCCACTTT | CASRRDSYNSPLHF
. | TRBJ2-2 | TRBV2 | . | TGTGCCAGCAGTGATTCGGGACGGTTCGCGAACACCGGGGAGCTGTTTTTT | CASSDSGRFANTGELFF
. | TRBJ2-7 | TRBV11-2 | TRBD1 | TGTGCCAGCAGCTTAGAGGTTGGGTTGGTGGGGACAGGGGCCCGCGAGCAGTACTTC | CASSLEVGLVGTGAREQYF
. | TRBJ2-6 | TRBV4-1 | TRBD2 | TGCGCCAGCAGCCGCCGGGACTATCGAACTGGGGCCAACGTCCTGACTTTC | CASSRRDYRTGANVLTF
medium-sized | TRBJ2-3 | TRBV19 | . | TGTGCCAGTAGTATTGGGGGGTTTGGCGGGGCAAGTATCACAGATACGCAGTATTTT | CASSIGGFGGASITDTQYF
. | TRBJ2-7 | TRBV18 | . | TGTGCCAGCTCACCCGACTCCTACGAGCAGTACTTC | CASSPDSYEQYF
few | TRBJ2-7 | TRBV2 | . | TGTGCCAGCAGATCCCTGGACAGAAAATACGAGCAGTACTTC | CASRSLDRKYEQYF
. | TRBJ1-5 | TRBV5-6 | . | TGTGCCAGCAGCTTGGCCGGGGGTACAGGGTTGAATCAGCCCCAGCATTTT | CASSLAGGTGLNQPQHF
. | TRBJ2-7 | TRBV5-1 | . | TGCGCCAGCCGACGAGCGAAAGAGAGCTCCTACGAGCAGTACTTC | CASRRAKESSYEQYF
. | TRBJ1-3 | TRBV9 | . | TGTGCCAGCAGCGTAAACGAGGGAAACACCATATATTTT | CASSVNEGNTIYF